This record looks at one TCR beta chain sequence and its context. What it recognizes is unknown. The data derive from a study of response to subunit inactivated influenza vaccine. Study conclusions and caveats: Each seasonal flu vaccination may recruit only limited new T cells, authors suggested.

From the RT-PCR reads, TCRdb called clonotypes with MiXCR, one entry per CDR3 protein. This table has 750,000 to 850,000 distinct CDR3 sequences, around a sixth appearing once. Trimming took 4 bases from V and 8 from J; bases not matched to a gene: 6. Germline-derived CDR1 and CDR2 are LGHNA and YSLEER. The CDR3 loop spans 14 amino acids. V and J are TRBV4-3 and TRBJ1-2; 11 bases align to TRBD1. The sequences come from PBMCs from blood, collected roughly 5 days after vaccination. This receptor was taken from a man in his fifties or sixties who received an inactivated influenza vaccine. CDR3 sequence reads: CASSRDRGREGYTF. CDR3 in DNA: TGCGCCAGCAGCCGGGACAGGGGGAGAGAGGGCTACACCTTC.